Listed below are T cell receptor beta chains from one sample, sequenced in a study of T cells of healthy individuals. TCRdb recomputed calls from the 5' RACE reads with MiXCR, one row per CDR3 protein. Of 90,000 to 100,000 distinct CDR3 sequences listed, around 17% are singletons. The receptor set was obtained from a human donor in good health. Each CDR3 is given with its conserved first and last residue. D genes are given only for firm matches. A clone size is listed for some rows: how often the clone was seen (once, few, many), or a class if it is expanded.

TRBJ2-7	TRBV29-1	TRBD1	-	CSVEDWTGDLGEQYF	TGCAGCGTTGAAGACTGGACAGGGGACCTAGGCGAGCAGTACTTC
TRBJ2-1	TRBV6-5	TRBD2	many	CASSGGLEKHNEQFF	TGTGCCAGCAGTGGTGGACTAGAGAAGCACAATGAGCAGTTCTTC
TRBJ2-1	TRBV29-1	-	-	CSVEDPKQGNEQFF	TGCAGCGTTGAAGATCCGAAACAGGGAAATGAGCAGTTCTTC
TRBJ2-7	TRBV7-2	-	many	CASSPTEGGPQTYEQYF	TGTGCCAGCAGTCCTACCGAGGGGGGACCGCAAACCTACGAGCAGTACTTC
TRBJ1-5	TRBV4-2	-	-	CASSQGRGAQPQHF	TGTGCCAGCAGCCAAGGGAGGGGTGCTCAGCCCCAGCATTTT
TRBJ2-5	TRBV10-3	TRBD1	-	CAISERDSQETQYF	TGTGCCATCAGTGAAAGGGACAGTCAAGAGACCCAGTACTTC
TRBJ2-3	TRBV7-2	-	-	CASSFLTGPHTQYF	TGTGCCAGCAGCTTTCTGACAGGCCCACATACGCAGTATTTT
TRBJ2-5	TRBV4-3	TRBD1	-	CASSQGGTGPTGNQETQYF	TGCGCCAGCAGCCAAGGGGGGACAGGGCCCACCGGGAACCAAGAGACCCAGTACTTC
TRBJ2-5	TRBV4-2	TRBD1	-	CASSQGTGKETQYF	TGTGCCAGCAGCCAAGGGACAGGGAAAGAGACCCAGTACTTC
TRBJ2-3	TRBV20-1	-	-	CSAYTNTDTQYF	TGCAGTGCTTACACAAACACAGATACGCAGTATTTT
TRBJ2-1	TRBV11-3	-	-	CASSLDLAANEQFF	TGTGCCAGCAGCTTAGATCTAGCAGCCAATGAGCAGTTCTTC
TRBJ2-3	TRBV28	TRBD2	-	CASRGGSDTQYF	TGTGCCAGCAGGGGGGGGTCAGATACGCAGTATTTT
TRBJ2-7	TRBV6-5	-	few	CASSYYPGSEQYF	TGTGCCAGCAGTTACTACCCAGGTTCCGAGCAGTACTTC
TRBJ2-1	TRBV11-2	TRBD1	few	CASSLQPGQGPYNEQFF	TGTGCCAGCAGCTTACAACCGGGACAGGGCCCCTACAATGAGCAGTTCTTC
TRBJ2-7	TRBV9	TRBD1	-	CASSGRQGNYEQYF	TGTGCCAGCAGCGGCCGACAGGGAAACTACGAGCAGTACTTC
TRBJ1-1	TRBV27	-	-	CASSLSLGRGTEAFF	TGTGCCAGCAGTTTATCGTTAGGGAGGGGCACTGAAGCTTTCTTT
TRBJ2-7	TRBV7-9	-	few	CASSNRDGSSYEQYF	TGTGCCAGCAGCAACAGGGACGGGAGCTCCTACGAGCAGTACTTC
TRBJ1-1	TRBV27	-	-	CASSLVAGPEAFF	TGTGCCAGCAGTTTGGTCGCAGGCCCTGAAGCTTTCTTT
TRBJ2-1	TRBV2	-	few	CASGAAGSNEQFF	TGTGCCAGCGGGGCGGCAGGCAGTAATGAGCAGTTCTTC
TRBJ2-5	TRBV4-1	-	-	CTSSQDWGRETQYF	TGCACCAGCAGCCAAGATTGGGGCCGAGAGACCCAGTACTTC
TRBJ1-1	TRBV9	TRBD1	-	CASSQGGAGLFF	TGTGCCAGCAGCCAGGGGGGGGCAGGGCTGTTCTTT
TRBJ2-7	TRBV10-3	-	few	CAISDRSYYEQYF	TGTGCCATCAGTGATAGATCCTACTACGAGCAGTACTTC
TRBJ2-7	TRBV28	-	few	CASSITAYEQYF	TGTGCCAGCAGTATTACAGCATACGAGCAGTACTTC
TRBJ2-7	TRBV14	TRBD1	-	CASSRGTGVAYEQYF	TGTGCCAGCAGCCGAGGGACAGGGGTTGCCTACGAGCAGTACTTC
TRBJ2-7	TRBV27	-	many	CASSRAAGYEQYF	TGTGCCAGCAGTCGGGCCGCCGGCTACGAGCAGTACTTC
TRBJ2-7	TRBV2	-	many	CASSEVGSYEQYF	TGTGCCAGCAGTGAAGTAGGGTCCTACGAGCAGTACTTC
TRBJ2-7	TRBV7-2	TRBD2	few	CASSVARGDYEQYF	TGTGCCAGCAGCGTCGCACGGGGGGACTACGAGCAGTACTTC
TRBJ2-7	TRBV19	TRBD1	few	CASSITGGDSYEQYF	TGTGCCAGTAGTATAACAGGGGGCGATTCCTACGAGCAGTACTTC
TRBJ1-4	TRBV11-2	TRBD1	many	CASSLVFGQGAESEKLFF	TGTGCCAGCAGCTTAGTCTTTGGACAGGGGGCTGAGAGTGAAAAACTGTTTTTT
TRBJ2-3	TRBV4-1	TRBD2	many	CASSRVFSGGATSTDTQYF	TGCGCCAGCAGCCGGGTCTTTAGCGGGGGGGCTACTAGCACAGATACGCAGTATTTT
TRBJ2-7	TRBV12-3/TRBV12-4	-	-	CASSLSGAYEQYF	TGTGCCAGCAGTTTAAGCGGTGCCTACGAGCAGTACTTC
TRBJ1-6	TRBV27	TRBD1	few	CASSLDRGRSPLHF	TGTGCCAGCAGTCTGGACAGGGGTCGGTCACCCCTCCACTTT
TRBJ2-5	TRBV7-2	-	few	CASSSGDISQETQYF	TGTGCCAGCAGCTCGGGGGACATTTCTCAAGAGACCCAGTACTTC
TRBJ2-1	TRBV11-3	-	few	CASSLGLGAHNEQFF	TGTGCCAGCAGCTTAGGATTGGGGGCACACAATGAGCAGTTCTTC
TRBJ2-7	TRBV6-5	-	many	CASTGDRGLTEQYF	TGTGCCAGCACGGGGGACAGAGGCCTTACAGAGCAGTACTTC
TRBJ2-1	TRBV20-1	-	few	CSARVFGRPSYNEQFF	TGCAGTGCTAGAGTATTCGGCAGACCCTCCTACAATGAGCAGTTCTTC
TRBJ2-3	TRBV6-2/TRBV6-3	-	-	CASSASLGITPYF	TGTGCCAGCAGTGCTTCACTTGGGATTACACCGTATTTT
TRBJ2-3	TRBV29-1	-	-	CSVEDWGDTQYF	TGCAGCGTTGAAGACTGGGGAGATACGCAGTATTTT
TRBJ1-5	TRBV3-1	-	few	CASSQGRGNQPQHF	TGTGCCAGCAGCCAAGGGAGGGGGAATCAGCCCCAGCATTTT
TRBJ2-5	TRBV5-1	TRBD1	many	CASSLTGGFEETQYF	TGCGCCAGCAGCTTGACAGGGGGCTTCGAGGAGACCCAGTACTTC
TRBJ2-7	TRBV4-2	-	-	CASSQDQIGEQYF	TGTGCCAGCAGCCAAGATCAGATAGGCGAGCAGTACTTC
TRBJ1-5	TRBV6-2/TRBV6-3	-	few	CASSPLTGNQPQHF	TGTGCCAGCAGTCCCTTGACTGGCAATCAGCCCCAGCATTTT
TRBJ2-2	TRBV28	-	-	CASSLRTVTTLELFF	TGTGCCAGCAGTTTGCGAACAGTAACAACTCTAGAGCTGTTTTTT
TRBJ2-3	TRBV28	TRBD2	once	CASTQAPAGGITDTQYF	TGTGCCAGCACCCAGGCCCCAGCGGGGGGAATCACAGATACGCAGTATTTT
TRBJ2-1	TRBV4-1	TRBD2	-	CASSPQTSGGAFFF	TGCGCCAGCAGCCCGCAGACTAGCGGGGGGGCCTTTTTCTTC
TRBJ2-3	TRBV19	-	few	CASSMAAVPDTQYF	TGTGCCAGTAGTATGGCAGCGGTACCAGATACGCAGTATTTT
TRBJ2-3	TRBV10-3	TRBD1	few	CAISEGGTGSVDTQYF	TGTGCCATCAGTGAGGGAGGGACAGGGTCAGTAGATACGCAGTATTTT
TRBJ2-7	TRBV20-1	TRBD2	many	CSARGRLAGGETYEQYF	TGCAGTGCTAGAGGGCGTCTAGCGGGAGGGGAGACCTACGAGCAGTACTTC
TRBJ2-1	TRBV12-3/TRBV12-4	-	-	CASSQSYSYNEQFF	TGTGCCAGCAGCCAGTCTTACTCCTACAATGAGCAGTTCTTC
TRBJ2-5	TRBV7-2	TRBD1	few	CASSPGGRQETQYF	TGTGCCAGCAGCCCAGGGGGCCGCCAAGAGACCCAGTACTTC
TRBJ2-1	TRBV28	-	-	CASTDSPLQVRQFF	TGTGCCAGCACCGACTCTCCCTTGCAGGTCCGGCAGTTCTTC